This T cell receptor beta chain was identified during a study of blood T cells in healthy people across ages. Study results and limitations: Getting older went along with TCR beta diversity per million T cells dropping roughly linearly. With donor CMV status unknown, expanded clonotype changes were possibly confounded.

Through a sample-barcoded 5' primer and a J-beta primer mix, a second PCR was run for roughly 6 to 12 cycles. Individual samples furnished no less than 2.5 million CDR3-containing paired-end reads apiece. TCRdb itself ran the 5' RACE reads through MiXCR, one entry per CDR3 protein. Of over a million distinct CDR3 sequences in the sample, 42% were seen once. The CDR3 runs 16 residues. CDR1 and CDR2 (germline): SQVTM, ANQGSEA. The V end lost 0 bases, the J end lost 2 bases, and 14 bases lay between the germline ends. The study drew donors from healthy Caucasian individuals in Russia aged roughly 6 to 100. This clonotype was counted only a few times. Its specificity is not known.

This sequence joins TRBV29-1 and TRBJ1-3; D remains unclear. The sample was blood. The TCR was taken from a woman aged 18-29 years in good health. The CDR3 region has the DNA TGCAGCGTTGAAGATATACGGGAAAGAGCTGGAAACACCATATATTTT. Translating it yields CSVEDIRERAGNTIYF. The full variable domain, with the rest looked up from reference TRBV29-1 and TRBJ1-3, is SAVISQKPSRDICQRGTSLTIQCQVDSQVTMMFWYRQQPGQSLTLIATANQGSEATYESGFVIDKFPISRPNLTFSTLTVSNMSPEDSSIYLCSVEDIRERAGNTIYFGEGSWLTVV.